Presented here are 21 T cell receptor beta chains from one specimen sequenced in a study of Ad26.COV2.S vaccination and SARS-CoV-2 variants. Assay used: immunoSEQ multiplex PCR; TCRdb lists only in-frame clones, some missing. The sample lists a few hundred thousand clones, roughly 87% occurring once. Treatment noted: roughly 18 received Ad26.COV2.S at low or high dose, single or two shots; about 5 received placebo; per-sample allocation not given. Sampling occurred on day 63 after the first vaccine or placebo injection. The specimen was peripheral blood, collected in a trial of Ad26.COV2.S vaccine versus placebo. Receptor source: a person between 18 and 59 years old who received the Ad26.COV2.S COVID-19 vaccine or a placebo.

J is TRBJ2-7 and V is TRBV10-3; the D gene is possibly TRBD2 (6 bases). This CDR3 region has 12 residues. CDR1 is ENHRY, CDR2 SYGVKD, per germline. V gave up 4 bases and J gave up 2 bases, with 6 bases separating them. CDR3: CAISGTTYEQYF. CDR3 DNA sequence: TGTGCCATCAGTGGGACTACCTACGAGCAGTACTTC.

The CDR3 DNA is TGTGCCAGCTCACCACCGTCCCAGGGCTACGAGCAGTACTTC. The encoded protein is CASSPPSQGYEQYF. The chain carries TRBV18 and TRBJ2-7; possible D gene TRBD1, 5 bases. This CDR3 region has 14 residues. Looked up from germline, CDR1 is KGHSH and CDR2 is LQKENI. With 0 bases removed from V and 3 bases from J, the gap between germline ends came to 9 bases.

The chain employs TRBV30 and TRBJ2-7; maybe TRBD2 (6 bases). CDR3 length: 12 amino acids. Trimming took 4 bases from V and 0 from J, leaving 7 bases between them. Germline V lookup: CDR1 GTSNPN, CDR2 SVGIG (reference sequence). CDR3 sequence reads: CAWMGGSYEQYF. The CDR3 bases are TGTGCCTGGATGGGGGGCTCCTACGAGCAGTACTTC.

The chain is built from TRBV7-6 and TRBJ2-3; 8 bases agree with TRBD1. V gave up 0 bases and J gave up 4 bases; unmatched junction bases: 9. From germline, CDR1 is SGHVS and CDR2 FNYEAQ. The CDR3 spans 17 residues. CDR3 coding DNA: TGTGCCAGCAGCTTAGCTCAGACAGGGGAATCCGCAGATACGCAGTATTTT. It is translated as CASSLAQTGESADTQYF.

V gene TRBV5-1 combines with J gene TRBJ2-2; 9 nucleotides agree with TRBD2. The CDR3 loop spans 16 amino acids. With 2 bases clipped from V and 0 bases from J, the junction kept 2 bases outside the gene matches. CDR1 and CDR2 (germline): SGHRS, YFSETQ. CDR3 in DNA: TGCGCCAGCAGCTTATCTAGCGGGGCGAACACCGGGGAGCTGTTTTTT. It yields the protein CASSLSSGANTGELFF.

V usage is TRBV30 and J usage is TRBJ2-5, with D possibly matching TRBD1 (9 bases). Trimming removed 5 bases at V and 7 bases at J, with 17 bases between. CDR1 is GTSNPN and CDR2 is SVGIG in the germline V gene (reference sequence). The CDR3 is 13 amino acids. The CDR3 nucleotides read TGTGCCTGGGCTGGGACAGGGACTAGGACCCAGTACTTC. It specifies CAWAGTGTRTQYF.

V is TRBV7-9 and J is TRBJ2-7, with D perhaps matching TRBD1 or TRBD2 (7 bases each). Between the trimmed V and J ends, which lost 5 bases and 6 bases, there was a span of 17 bases. This CDR3 comprises 14 residues. Germline CDR1 is SEHNR and CDR2 is FQNEAQ (reference sequence). The chain's CDR3 is CASSLQGGSGEQYF. The CDR3 region has the DNA TGTGCCAGCAGCCTCCAGGGGGGGTCAGGCGAGCAGTACTTC.

This rearrangement joins TRBV5-4 to TRBJ1-6; possibly TRBD1 for D (5 bases). CDR1 and CDR2 (germline): SGHNT, YYREEE (reference sequence). The CDR3 contains 15 residues. The V gene lost 1 base and the J gene lost 6 bases, with 11 bases spanning the gap. CDR3: CASSLFGGSNSPLHF. CDR3 nucleotide sequence: TGTGCCAGCAGCTTGTTTGGGGGAAGTAATTCACCCCTCCACTTT. The variable domain in full, completed from reference TRBV5-4 and TRBJ1-6, reads ETGVTQSPTHLIKTRGQQVTLRCSSQSGHNTVSWYQQALGQGPQFIFQYYREEENGRGNFPPRFSGLQFPNYSSELNVNALELDDSALYLCASSLFGGSNSPLHFGNGTRLTVT.

This chain connects TRBV19 to TRBJ2-5, with no clear D. Trimming stripped 0 bases from V and 1 base from J, with 15 bases between. Germline CDR1 is LNHDA and CDR2 is SQIVND (reference sequence). The CDR3 runs to 17 residues. This chain's CDR3 is CASSIDRNSPLQETQYF. CDR3 coding DNA: TGTGCCAGTAGTATAGATCGGAATAGCCCACTCCAAGAGACCCAGTACTTC.

CDR3 coding DNA: TGTGCCAGCAGCTCTTCGAGGGGAACGGGATACGAGCAGTACTTC. It codes for CASSSSRGTGYEQYF. The chain joins TRBV27 to TRBJ2-7; D may match TRBD1 or TRBD2 (5 bases each). Germline V gene data show CDR1 as MNHEY and CDR2 as SMNVEV (reference sequence). The V and J ends lost 6 bases and 4 bases respectively, with 19 bases between them. The CDR3 is made up of 15 amino acids.

This clone was recorded only once. The chain has TRBV5-6 and TRBJ2-7; no firm D call. From germline, CDR1 is SGHDT and CDR2 YYEEEE. The germline V and J ends were trimmed by 1 base and 5 bases, with 4 bases remaining between them. The length of the CDR3 is 11 residues. In DNA form, the CDR3 reads TGTGCCAGCAGCTTGTGGAACGAGCAGTACTTC. Amino acid sequence: CASSLWNEQYF.

The chain joins TRBV10-3 to TRBJ1-2; tentative D call: TRBD1 (5 bases). The germline V and J ends were trimmed by 4 bases and 4 bases, with 13 bases remaining between them. Per germline, CDR1 ENHRY and CDR2 SYGVKD. The CDR3 runs 14 residues. The CDR3 DNA sequence: TGTGCCATCAGTGGAGTAGGGGTGGGCTATGGCTACACCTTC. Its translation is CAISGVGVGYGYTF.

The gene calls are TRBV30 and TRBJ1-2; 12 bases line up with TRBD1. The CDR3 loop spans 14 amino acids. Germline CDR1 is GTSNPN and CDR2 is SVGIG (reference sequence). The junction had 8 bases not matched to a gene; V was cut back by 2 bases and J by 10 bases. In DNA, the CDR3 is TGTGCCTGGAGTATAGGGACAGGGGGCTACGACTACACCTTC. Protein: CAWSIGTGGYDYTF.

This sequence joins TRBV7-9 and TRBJ2-3, with D possibly matching TRBD2 (7 bases). Germline V gene data show CDR1 as SEHNR and CDR2 as FQNEAQ (reference sequence). The V and J ends lost 5 bases and 5 bases respectively, with 17 bases between them. The CDR3 contains 15 residues. The CDR3 reads CASSPQGGAVDTQYF. The CDR3 DNA sequence: TGTGCCAGCAGCCCCCAAGGGGGGGCCGTAGATACGCAGTATTTT.

The chain is built from TRBV10-3 and TRBJ1-6; TRBD1 is a possible D gene (6 bases). Trimming removed 2 bases from V and 3 bases from J, with 11 bases in between. This CDR3 has 16 residues. Germline CDR1 reads ENHRY; CDR2 reads SYGVKD. In DNA, the CDR3 is TGTGCCATCAGTGAGGTAGAGGGGGGCTATAATTCACCCCTCCACTTT. Encoded protein: CAISEVEGGYNSPLHF.

This clone appeared once. V and J are TRBV2 and TRBJ1-2, with a weak D call TRBD1 (5 bases). Germline CDR1 SNHLY, CDR2 FYNNEI. The CDR3 extends over 13 amino acids. V lost 7 bases and J 4 bases, leaving 13 bases between the germline ends. The CDR3 coding sequence is TGTGCCAGCACGAGGGGCGGGATCTATGGCTACACCTTC. Protein product: CASTRGGIYGYTF.

The chain uses TRBV7-6 and TRBJ2-1, with D perhaps given as TRBD1 or TRBD2 (5 bases each). The germline V gene has CDR1 SGHVS and CDR2 FNYEAQ. V lost 4 bases and J 8 bases, leaving 15 bases between the germline ends. The CDR3 length is 14 residues. The CDR3 protein is CASSYTGTPHEQFF. The CDR3 DNA sequence: TGTGCCAGCAGCTACACCGGGACCCCTCATGAGCAGTTCTTC. The complete variable domain, with remaining parts taken from reference TRBV7-6 and TRBJ2-1, reads GAGVSQSPRYKVTKRGQDVALRCDPISGHVSLYWYRQALGQGPEFLTYFNYEAQQDKSGLPNDRFSAERPEGSISTLTIQRTEQRDSAMYRCASSYTGTPHEQFFGPGTRLTVL.

This sequence joins TRBV6-6 and TRBJ2-1, with D possibly being TRBD2 (6 bases). V was cut by 10 bases and J by 7 bases, with 20 bases left in between. The CDR3 consists of 14 residues. Germline loops: CDR1 MNHNY, CDR2 SVGAGI (reference sequence). The CDR3, as DNA: TGTGCCACCATACTAGCAACGGCGAGAAATGAGCAGTTCTTC. It yields the protein CATILATARNEQFF.

This clone was seen a single time. The V call is TRBV3-1 (or the pseudogene TRBV3-2), the J call TRBJ1-5; no clear D gene. CDR1 LGHDT and CDR2 YNNKEL come from the germline V gene (reference sequence). The V end was cut by 1 base, the J end by 5 bases, with 9 bases between. The CDR3 has 14 residues. The CDR3 sequence is CASSQGFRDQPQHF. The CDR3 DNA reads TGTGCCAGCAGCCAAGGTTTCCGTGATCAGCCCCAGCATTTT.

The chain is built from TRBV9 and TRBJ1-4; D remains ambiguous. This CDR3 is built from 13 residues. The V and J ends lost 8 bases and 10 bases respectively, with 18 bases between them. CDR1 is SGDLS and CDR2 is YYNGEE in the germline V gene. The CDR3 DNA reads as TGTGCCAGTTCGGGTTCCATGGACGGAAAACTGTTTTTT. Translation gives CASSGSMDGKLFF.

V and J are TRBV6-2 or TRBV6-3 and TRBJ2-7; a weak D match, TRBD2 (5 bases). Germline lookup yields CDR1 MNHEY and CDR2 SVGEGT. V was clipped by 0 bases and J by 0 bases, with 6 bases between them. This CDR3 is 14 amino acids long. The CDR3 is CASSYSRGSYEQYF. The DNA for the CDR3 is TGTGCCAGCAGTTACTCTCGGGGCTCCTACGAGCAGTACTTC.